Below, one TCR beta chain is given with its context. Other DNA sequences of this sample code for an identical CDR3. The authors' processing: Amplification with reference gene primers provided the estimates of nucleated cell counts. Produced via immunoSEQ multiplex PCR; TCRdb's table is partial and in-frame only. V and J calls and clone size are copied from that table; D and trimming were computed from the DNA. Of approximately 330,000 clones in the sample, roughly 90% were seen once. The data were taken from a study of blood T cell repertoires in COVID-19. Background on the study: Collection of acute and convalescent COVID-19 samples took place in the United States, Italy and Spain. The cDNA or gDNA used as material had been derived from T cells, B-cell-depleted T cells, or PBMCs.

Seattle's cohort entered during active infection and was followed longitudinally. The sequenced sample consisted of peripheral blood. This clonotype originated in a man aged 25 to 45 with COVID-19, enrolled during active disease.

The CDR3 coding sequence is TGTGCCAGCAGCCTAACCTACGAGCAGTACTTC. Amino acids: CASSLTYEQYF. The chain is built from TRBV28 and TRBJ2-7; no clear D gene. Germline CDR1 MDHEN, CDR2 SYDVKM. V dropped 6 bases and J dropped 2 bases, with 5 bases sitting between them. CDR3 size: 11 residues.